This is a list of T cell receptor beta chains from one sample in a study of shared clonotypes between healthy human individuals. Data came from immunoSEQ multiplex PCR; TCRdb stores just in-frame clones and leaves some out. The sample contains more than 600,000 clones, under 95% of which appear only once. The sequenced sample consisted of naive CD8+ T cells sorted from blood. These receptors were obtained from a man aged 30 to 45 in good health. CDR3s include the opening cysteine and the closing phenylalanine or tryptophan.

>TRBJ1-4|TRBV7-6
CASSLQGPSLLFF
>TRBJ2-1|TRBV4-1
CASSQDLADYNEQFF
>TRBJ2-7|TRBV28
CASSLLRTDYEQYF
>TRBJ2-1|TRBV28
CASSPLGRTSGSNNEQFF
>TRBJ1-2|TRBV9
CASSELRGRYGYTF
>TRBJ2-3|TRBV7-9
CASTSGGSTQYF
>TRBJ2-7|TRBV27
CATSLDRDYEQYF
>TRBJ2-7|TRBV5-6
CASSSGQALYEQYF
>TRBJ2-1|TRBV2
CASSPSSGANEQFF
>TRBJ2-3|TRBV5-4
CASSASGTSTEDTQYF
>TRBJ2-1|TRBV5-4
CASSYWTSGEDEQFF
>TRBJ2-3|TRBV9
CASSTSDTQYF
>TRBJ2-5|TRBV19
CASTYTADQETQYF
>TRBJ2-5|TRBV11-2
CASRHVQETQYF
>TRBJ2-1|TRBV19
CASSHTDYNEQFF
>TRBJ1-4|TRBV6-5
CASSYTPGQYEKLFF
>TRBJ2-1|TRBV7-9
CASSILLGNEQFF
>TRBJ2-1|TRBV9
CASSAIAGLYNEQFF
>TRBJ2-7|TRBV2
CARSHPGGEQYF
>TRBJ2-1|TRBV13
CASSFVASGSRSYNEQFF
>TRBJ2-7|TRBV7-8
CASSLRAGSSYEQYF
>TRBJ1-6|TRBV28
CASSPQGAGNSPLHF
>TRBJ1-4|TRBV15
CATSRPYRGQGGTNEKLFF
>TRBJ2-3|TRBV7-6
CASSFRGRIPTDTQYF
>TRBJ2-2|TRBV19
CASSPYTGELFF
>TRBJ2-3|TRBV7-9
CASAIGTGATDTQYF
>TRBJ2-1|TRBV29-1
CSASGGASYNEQFF
>TRBJ2-7|TRBV7-3
CASSLTPGHSYEQYF
>TRBJ2-5|TRBV7-2
CASSLNRQETQYF
>TRBJ2-5|TRBV6-6
CASSPTWRGGIETQYF
>TRBJ2-7|TRBV29-1
CSVEAGSREQYF
>TRBJ1-1|TRBV29-1
CSAKRDSEAFF
>TRBJ2-2|TRBV11-3
CASSLRGQGRTGELFF
>TRBJ2-2|TRBV4-3
CASSQDPAASRLGGELFF
>TRBJ2-7|TRBV28
CASSLSSSGVIYEQYF
>TRBJ2-7|TRBV29-1
CSVESGRRPYEQYF
>TRBJ2-7|TRBV7-6
CASSSSHSEQYF
>TRBJ2-7|TRBV7-9
CASTSAAEHYEQYF
>TRBJ2-1|TRBV27
CASSFGGNNEQFF
>TRBJ2-2|TRBV6-4
CASSFVSGSAGELFF
>TRBJ2-7|TRBV7-9
CASSLPRTGNHEQYF
>TRBJ2-1|TRBV19
CASSIVRSSNEQFF
>TRBJ2-2|TRBV5-3
CARSLYWTSGGTGELFF
>TRBJ1-5|TRBV19
CASSPGHSNQPQHF
>TRBJ2-3|TRBV15
CATREGWGRDTQYF
>TRBJ2-1|TRBV10-1
CASSESTSGRSSNEQFF
>TRBJ2-7|TRBV7-8
CASSLEVTPYYEQYF
>TRBJ1-2|TRBV4-3
CASSQEDGEGARYGYTF
>TRBJ1-4|TRBV7-9
CASSQGTGIIELFF
>TRBJ2-3|TRBV9
CASSDGLAESTDTQYF
>TRBJ2-1|TRBV7-9
CASNSYLNEQFF
>TRBJ2-7|TRBV27
CASSLTSGSYEQYF